This entry describes one T cell receptor beta chain. The data stem from a study of control samples from healthy donors and cancer patients. The germline V gene encodes CDR1 SGHVS and CDR2 FQNEAQ. With 5 bases clipped from V and 1 base from J, the junction kept 6 bases outside the gene matches. The CDR3 extends over 15 amino acids. Repertoires were generated with immunoSEQ multiplex PCR, while TCRdb's copy carries only in-frame clones and drops some. This sample has 150,000 to 200,000 clones, with 91% found just once. The source of this sequence is a woman in her thirties in good health. The sequenced material came from blood. The V and J genes are TRBV7-8 and TRBJ2-7; 9 nucleotides align to TRBD1. The CDR3 spells CASSRRDRASYEQYF. CDR3 nucleotides: TGTGCCAGCAGCAGACGGGACAGGGCTTCCTACGAGCAGTACTTC.